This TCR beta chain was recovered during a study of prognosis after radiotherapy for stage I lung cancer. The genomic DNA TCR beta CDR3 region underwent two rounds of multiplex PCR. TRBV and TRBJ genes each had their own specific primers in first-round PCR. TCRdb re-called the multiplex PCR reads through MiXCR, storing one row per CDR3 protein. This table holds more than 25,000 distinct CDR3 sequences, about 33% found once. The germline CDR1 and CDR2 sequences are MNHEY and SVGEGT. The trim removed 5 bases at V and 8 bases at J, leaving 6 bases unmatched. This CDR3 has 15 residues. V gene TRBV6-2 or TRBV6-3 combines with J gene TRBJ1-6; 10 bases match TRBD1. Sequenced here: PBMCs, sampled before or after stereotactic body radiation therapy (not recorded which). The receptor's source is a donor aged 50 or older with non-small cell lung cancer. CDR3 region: CASSRTGGGDSPLHF. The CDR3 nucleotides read TGTGCCAGCAGTAGGACAGGGGGGGGGGATTCACCCCTCCACTTT.